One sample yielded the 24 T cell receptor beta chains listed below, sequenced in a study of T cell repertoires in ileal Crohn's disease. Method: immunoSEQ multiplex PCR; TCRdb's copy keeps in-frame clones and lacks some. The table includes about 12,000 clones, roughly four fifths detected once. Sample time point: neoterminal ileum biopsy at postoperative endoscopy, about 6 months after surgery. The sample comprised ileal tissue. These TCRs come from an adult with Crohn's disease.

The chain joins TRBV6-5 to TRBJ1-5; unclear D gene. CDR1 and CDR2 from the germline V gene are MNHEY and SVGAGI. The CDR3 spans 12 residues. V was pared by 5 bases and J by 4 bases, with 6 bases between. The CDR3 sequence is CASSAINQPQHF. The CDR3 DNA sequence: TGTGCCAGCAGTGCGATAAATCAGCCCCAGCATTTT.

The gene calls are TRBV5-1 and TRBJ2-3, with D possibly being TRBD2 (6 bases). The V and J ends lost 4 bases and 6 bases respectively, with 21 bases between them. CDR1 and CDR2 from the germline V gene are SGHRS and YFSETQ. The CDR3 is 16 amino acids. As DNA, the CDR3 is TGCGCCAGCAGCCAGACGTGGACGGCCGGAGGGGATACGCAGTATTTT. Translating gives CASSQTWTAGGDTQYF.

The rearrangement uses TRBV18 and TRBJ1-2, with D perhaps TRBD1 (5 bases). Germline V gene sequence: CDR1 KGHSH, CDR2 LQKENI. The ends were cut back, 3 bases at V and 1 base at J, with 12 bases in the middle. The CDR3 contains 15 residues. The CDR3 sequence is CASSPGLGVNYGYTF. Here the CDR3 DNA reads TGTGCCAGCTCACCGGGACTAGGGGTTAACTATGGCTACACCTTC.

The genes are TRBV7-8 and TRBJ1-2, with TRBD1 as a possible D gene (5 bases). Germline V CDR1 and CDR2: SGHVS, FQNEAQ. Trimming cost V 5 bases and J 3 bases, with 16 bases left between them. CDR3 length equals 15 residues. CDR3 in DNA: TGTGCCAGCAGCCCAGCGGTGCGGGGGGACTATGGCTACACCTTC. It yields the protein CASSPAVRGDYGYTF.

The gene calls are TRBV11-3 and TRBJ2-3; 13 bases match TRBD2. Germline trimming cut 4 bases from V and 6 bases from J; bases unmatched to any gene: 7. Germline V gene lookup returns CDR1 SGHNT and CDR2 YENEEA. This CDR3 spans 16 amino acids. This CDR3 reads CASSYGLAGVYDTQYF. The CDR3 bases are TGTGCCAGCAGCTACGGACTAGCGGGAGTGTATGATACGCAGTATTTT.

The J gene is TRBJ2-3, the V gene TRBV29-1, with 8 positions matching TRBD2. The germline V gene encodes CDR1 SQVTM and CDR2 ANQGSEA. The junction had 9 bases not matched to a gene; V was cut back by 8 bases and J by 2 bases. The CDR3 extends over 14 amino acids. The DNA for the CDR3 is TGCAGCCTGCGCCGGGGGGGGCTCACAGATACGCAGTATTTT. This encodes CSLRRGGLTDTQYF.

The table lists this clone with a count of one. The CDR3 loop reads CASSLGTGGYTF. The CDR3 DNA sequence: TGTGCCAGCAGCTTAGGTACGGGTGGCTACACCTTC. The chain combines TRBV11-2 with TRBJ1-2; D uncertain. The germline V gene has CDR1 SGHAT and CDR2 FQNNGV. Trimming took off 1 base at V and 7 bases at J, with 7 bases between the two ends. The CDR3 extends over 12 amino acids.

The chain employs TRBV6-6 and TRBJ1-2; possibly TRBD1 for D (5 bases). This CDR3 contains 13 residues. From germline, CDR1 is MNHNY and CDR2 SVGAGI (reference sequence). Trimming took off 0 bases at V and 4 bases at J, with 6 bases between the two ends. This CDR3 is CASSYSGGYGYTF. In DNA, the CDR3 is TGTGCCAGCAGTTACTCGGGGGGCTATGGCTACACCTTC.

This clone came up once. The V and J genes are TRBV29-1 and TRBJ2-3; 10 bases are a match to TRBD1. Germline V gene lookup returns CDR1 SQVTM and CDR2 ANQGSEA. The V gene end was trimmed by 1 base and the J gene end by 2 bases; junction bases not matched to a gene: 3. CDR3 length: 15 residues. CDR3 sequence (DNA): TGCAGCGTTGAAGGGGGACAGGGGAACACAGATACGCAGTATTTT. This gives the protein CSVEGGQGNTDTQYF.

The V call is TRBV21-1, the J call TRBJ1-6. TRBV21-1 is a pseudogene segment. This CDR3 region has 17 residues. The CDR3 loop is CASSKVRGSSYNSPLHF. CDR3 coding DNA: TGTGCCAGCAGCAAAGTGCGCGGGAGCTCCTATAATTCACCCCTCCACTTT.

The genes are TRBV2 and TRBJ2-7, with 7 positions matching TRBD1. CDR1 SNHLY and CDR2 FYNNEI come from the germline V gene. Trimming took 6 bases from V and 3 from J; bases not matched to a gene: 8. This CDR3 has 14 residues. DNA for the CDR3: TGTGCCAGCAGAACGACAGGGATAGTCTACGAGCAGTACTTC. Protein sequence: CASRTTGIVYEQYF.

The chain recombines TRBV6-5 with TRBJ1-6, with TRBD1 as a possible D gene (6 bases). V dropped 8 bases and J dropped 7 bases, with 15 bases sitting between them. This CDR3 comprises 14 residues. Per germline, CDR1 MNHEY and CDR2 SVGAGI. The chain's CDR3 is CASAPGTTNSPLHF. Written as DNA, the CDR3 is TGTGCCAGCGCCCCCGGGACAACAAATTCACCCCTCCACTTT.

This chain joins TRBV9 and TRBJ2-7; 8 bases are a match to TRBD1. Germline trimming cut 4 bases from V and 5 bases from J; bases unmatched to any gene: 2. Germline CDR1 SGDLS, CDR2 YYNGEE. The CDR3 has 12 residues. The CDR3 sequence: CASSPQGDEQYF. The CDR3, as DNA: TGTGCCAGCAGCCCACAGGGGGACGAGCAGTACTTC.

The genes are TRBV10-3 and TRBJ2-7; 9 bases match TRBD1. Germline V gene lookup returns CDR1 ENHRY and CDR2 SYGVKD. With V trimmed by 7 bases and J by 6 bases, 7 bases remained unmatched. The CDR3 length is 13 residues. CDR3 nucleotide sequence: TGTGCCATCACCCCGGGACAGGGTTTCGAGCAGTACTTC. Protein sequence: CAITPGQGFEQYF.

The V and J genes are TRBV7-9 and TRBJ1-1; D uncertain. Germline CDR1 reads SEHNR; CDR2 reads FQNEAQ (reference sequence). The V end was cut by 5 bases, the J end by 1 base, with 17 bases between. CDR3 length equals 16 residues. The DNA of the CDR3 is TGTGCCAGCAGCCTACGATCGACTGCACCGAACACTGAAGCTTTCTTT. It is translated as CASSLRSTAPNTEAFF.

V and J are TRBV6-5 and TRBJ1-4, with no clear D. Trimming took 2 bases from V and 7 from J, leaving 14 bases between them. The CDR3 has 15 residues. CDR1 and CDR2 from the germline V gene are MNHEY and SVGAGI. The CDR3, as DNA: TGTGCCAGCAGTTACGGGCAGCCCACTGGTGAAAAACTGTTTTTT. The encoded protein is CASSYGQPTGEKLFF.

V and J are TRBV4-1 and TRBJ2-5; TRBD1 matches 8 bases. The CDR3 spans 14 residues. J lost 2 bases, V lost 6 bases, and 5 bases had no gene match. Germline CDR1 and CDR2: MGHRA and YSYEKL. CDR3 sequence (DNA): TGCGCCAGCAGTCGACAGGGGACTCAAGAGACCCAGTACTTC. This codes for CASSRQGTQETQYF.

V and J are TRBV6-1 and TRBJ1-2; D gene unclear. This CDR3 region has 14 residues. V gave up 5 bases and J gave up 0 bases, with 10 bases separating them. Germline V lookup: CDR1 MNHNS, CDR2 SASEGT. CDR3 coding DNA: TGTGCCAGCAGTTGGGGAGCTCCTAACTATGGCTACACCTTC. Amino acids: CASSWGAPNYGYTF.

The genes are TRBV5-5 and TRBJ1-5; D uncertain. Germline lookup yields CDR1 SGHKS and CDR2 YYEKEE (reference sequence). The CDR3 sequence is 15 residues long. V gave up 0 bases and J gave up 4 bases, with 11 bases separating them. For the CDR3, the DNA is TGTGCCAGCAGCTTGGTTTACGCGGAAAATCAGCCCCAGCATTTT. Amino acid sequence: CASSLVYAENQPQHF.

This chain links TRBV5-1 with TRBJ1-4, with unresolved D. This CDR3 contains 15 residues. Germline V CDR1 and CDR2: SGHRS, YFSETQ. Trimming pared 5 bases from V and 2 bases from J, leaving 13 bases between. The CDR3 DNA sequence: TGCGCCAGCAGTTTTTCCGGGGTCACTAATGAAAAACTGTTTTTT. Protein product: CASSFSGVTNEKLFF.

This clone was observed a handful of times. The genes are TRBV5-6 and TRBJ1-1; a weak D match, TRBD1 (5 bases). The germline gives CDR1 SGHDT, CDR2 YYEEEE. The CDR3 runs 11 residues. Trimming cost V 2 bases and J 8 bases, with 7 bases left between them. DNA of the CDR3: TGTGCCAGCAGCTTTTCAGGGGAAGCTTTCTTT. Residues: CASSFSGEAFF. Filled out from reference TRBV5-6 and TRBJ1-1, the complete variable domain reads DAGVTQSPTHLIKTRGQQVTLRCSPKSGHDTVSWYQQALGQGPQFIFQYYEEEERQRGNFPDRFSGHQFPNYSSELNVNALLLGDSALYLCASSFSGEAFFGQGTRLTVV.

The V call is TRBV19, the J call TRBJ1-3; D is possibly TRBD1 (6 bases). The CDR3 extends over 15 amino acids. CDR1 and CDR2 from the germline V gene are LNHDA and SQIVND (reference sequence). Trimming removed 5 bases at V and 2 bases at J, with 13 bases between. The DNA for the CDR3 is TGTGCCAGTAGTTTCTTCTGGGGGCCTGGAAACACCATATATTTT. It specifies CASSFFWGPGNTIYF.

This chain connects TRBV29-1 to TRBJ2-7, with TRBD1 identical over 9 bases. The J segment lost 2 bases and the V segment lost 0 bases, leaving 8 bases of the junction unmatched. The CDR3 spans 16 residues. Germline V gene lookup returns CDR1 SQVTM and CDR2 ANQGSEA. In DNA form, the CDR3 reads TGCAGCGTTGAAGATACGGCGGGACAGGGTGCCTACGAGCAGTACTTC. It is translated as CSVEDTAGQGAYEQYF.

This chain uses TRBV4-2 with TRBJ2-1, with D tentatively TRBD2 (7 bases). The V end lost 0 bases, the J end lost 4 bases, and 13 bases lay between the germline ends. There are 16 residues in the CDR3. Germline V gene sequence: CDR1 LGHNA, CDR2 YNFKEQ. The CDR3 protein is CASSQDLGGAYNEQFF. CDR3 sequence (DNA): TGTGCCAGCAGCCAAGATCTGGGGGGGGCATACAATGAGCAGTTCTTC.